These 20 T cell receptor beta chains were sequenced from one sample in a study of cytomegalovirus exposure and HLA in healthy donors. Vbeta (60) and Jbeta (13) primers were used in the PCR. The assay was immunoSEQ multiplex PCR, and TCRdb's table has in-frame clones only and misses some. The sample records 150,000 to 200,000 clones, around three quarters being singletons. The sequenced material came from PBMCs. All receptors come from a man aged 35 to 55 in good health and CMV-seropositive.

The gene calls are TRBV13 and TRBJ1-1, with D uncertain. This CDR3 has 16 residues. V was trimmed by 4 bases and J by 12 bases, leaving 27 bases between them. Germline-derived CDR1 and CDR2 are PRHDT and FYEKMQ (reference sequence). The DNA for the CDR3 is TGTGCCAGCAGCTCGTATCTGACTACCCCAAACGTTGTGACTTTCTTT. Its protein is CASSSYLTTPNVVTFF.

V and J are TRBV7-9 and TRBJ2-1, with 7 bases lining up with TRBD2. Unmatched junction bases numbered 4, after V lost 1 base and J lost 7 bases. Germline V gene sequence: CDR1 SEHNR, CDR2 FQNEAQ (reference sequence). CDR3 length equals 14 residues. The CDR3 nucleotides read TGTGCCAGCAGCTTAGACAGGCGGGAGAATGAGCAGTTCTTC. Protein: CASSLDRRENEQFF.

This clone has only a few counts. CDR3 bases: TGTGCCTGGAGTCCCCCGGGAGGGGTCAATCAGCCCCAGCATTTT. Residues: CAWSPPGGVNQPQHF. This chain connects TRBV30 to TRBJ1-5; D may be TRBD1 (5 bases). This CDR3 spans 15 amino acids. Between the trimmed V and J ends, which lost 2 bases and 3 bases, there was a span of 14 bases. Per the germline V gene, CDR1 is GTSNPN and CDR2 is SVGIG (reference sequence).

The chain carries TRBV10-3 and TRBJ1-2; maybe TRBD1 (6 bases). V lost 0 bases and J lost 6, with 8 bases in between. Per the germline V gene, CDR1 is ENHRY and CDR2 is SYGVKD. The CDR3 totals 13 residues. CDR3 in amino acids: CAISESPGDGYTF. The CDR3, as DNA: TGTGCCATCAGTGAGTCGCCAGGGGATGGCTACACCTTC.

The chain joins TRBV29-1 to TRBJ2-7; possibly TRBD1 for D (7 bases). The CDR3 has 15 residues. Looked up from germline, CDR1 is SQVTM and CDR2 is ANQGSEA. V was cut by 2 bases and J by 9 bases, with 23 bases left in between. CDR3 bases: TGCAGCGTTGAAAAGGGGGGACAGTCTACGTTTGGGCAGTACTTC. It is translated as CSVEKGGQSTFGQYF.

J is TRBJ2-1 and V is TRBV2, with 9 bases fitting TRBD2. The CDR3 is 15 residues long. With 8 bases clipped from V and 7 bases from J, the junction kept 12 bases outside the gene matches. Germline CDR1 is SNHLY and CDR2 is FYNNEI. The CDR3 loop reads CASPLTSGTGNEQFF. CDR3 sequence (DNA): TGTGCCAGCCCGTTGACTAGCGGTACGGGGAATGAGCAGTTCTTC. Variable domain in full (rest from reference TRBV2 and TRBJ2-1): EPEVTQTPSHQVTQMGQEVILRCVPISNHLYFYWYRQILGQKVEFLVSFYNNEISEKSEIFDDQFSVERPDGSNFTLKIRSTKLEDSAMYFCASPLTSGTGNEQFFGPGTRLTVL.

This clone was seen once. The V call is TRBV14, the J call TRBJ2-2, with unresolved D. From germline, CDR1 is SGHDN and CDR2 FVKESK. V lost 2 bases, J lost 4 bases, and 8 bases lay in between. There are 14 residues in the CDR3. The CDR3 spells CASSQSPVTGELFF. CDR3 DNA: TGTGCCAGCAGCCAATCCCCAGTCACCGGGGAGCTGTTTTTT. Based on the CDR3 plus reference TRBV14 and TRBJ2-2, the full variable domain is EAGVTQFPSHSVIEKGQTVTLRCDPISGHDNLYWYRRVMGKEIKFLLHFVKESKQDESGMPNNRFLAERTGGTYSTLKVQPAELEDSGVYFCASSQSPVTGELFFGEGSRLTVL.

The chain employs TRBV5-1 and TRBJ1-5; 7 nucleotides align to TRBD1. The V gene end was trimmed by 0 bases and the J gene end by 1 base; junction bases not matched to a gene: 4. This CDR3 comprises 16 residues. Germline V gives CDR1 SGHRS, CDR2 YFSETQ. Here the CDR3 DNA reads TGCGCCAGCAGCTTGGGACAGGGCGGGAGCAATCAGCCCCAGCATTTT. Its protein product is CASSLGQGGSNQPQHF.

The rearrangement links TRBV27 to TRBJ2-5; D may be TRBD1 (6 bases). This CDR3 has 15 residues. V was shortened by 0 bases and J by 4 bases, with 12 bases between the two germline ends. CDR1 and CDR2 (germline): MNHEY, SMNVEV (reference sequence). The CDR3 sequence is CASSLSRTVGETQYF. The CDR3 nucleotides are TGTGCCAGCAGTTTATCGAGGACAGTGGGAGAGACCCAGTACTTC.

The V call is TRBV5-4, the J call TRBJ2-1; 10 bases line up with TRBD2. V dropped 4 bases and J dropped 6; count of bases not matched to a gene: 7. The CDR3 totals 15 residues. The V gene's germline CDR1 is SGHNT and CDR2 YYREEE (reference sequence). This CDR3 reads CASSVLAGVPNEQFF. CDR3 coding DNA: TGTGCCAGCAGCGTTCTAGCGGGGGTCCCCAATGAGCAGTTCTTC. The full variable domain, in which reference TRBV5-4 and TRBJ2-1 provide the parts outside the CDR3, is ETGVTQSPTHLIKTRGQQVTLRCSSQSGHNTVSWYQQALGQGPQFIFQYYREEENGRGNFPPRFSGLQFPNYSSELNVNALELDDSALYLCASSVLAGVPNEQFFGPGTRLTVL.

The chain has TRBV7-2 and TRBJ1-1; D is unresolved. V lost 0 bases and J lost 7, with 12 bases in between. The CDR3 extends over 14 amino acids. The germline gives CDR1 SGHTA, CDR2 FQGNSA. The CDR3 is CASSLAPTGDEAFF. CDR3 DNA sequence: TGTGCCAGCAGCTTAGCACCGACCGGGGATGAAGCTTTCTTT. Using reference TRBV7-2 and TRBJ1-1 for the parts outside the CDR3, the full variable domain is GAGVSQSPSNKVTEKGKDVELRCDPISGHTALYWYRQSLGQGLEFLIYFQGNSAPDKSGLPSDRFSAERTGGSVSTLTIQRTQQEDSAVYLCASSLAPTGDEAFFGQGTRLTVV.

This clone was picked up a small number of times. The genes are TRBV2 and TRBJ1-4, with TRBD1 identical over 7 bases. CDR3 length: 14 amino acids. Germline assignment: CDR1 SNHLY and CDR2 FYNNEI. V lost 7 bases and J lost 12; bases outside the gene matches: 14. This CDR3 is CASTGYRGLLELFF. In DNA form, the CDR3 reads TGTGCCAGCACGGGTTACAGGGGCCTTTTGGAACTGTTTTTT.

This chain's CDR3 is CAWSMGQGNEQFF. The DNA of the CDR3 is TGTGCCTGGAGTATGGGACAGGGGAATGAGCAGTTCTTC. The rearrangement links TRBV30 to TRBJ2-1; 10 nucleotides agree with TRBD1. Germline assignment: CDR1 GTSNPN and CDR2 SVGIG (reference sequence). J lost 7 bases, V lost 2 bases, and 2 bases had no gene match. The CDR3 length is 13 residues.

V gene TRBV6-1 combines with J gene TRBJ2-3; D is ambiguous. Deletions cut 6 bases from V and 4 bases from J, with 17 bases between. CDR1 MNHNS and CDR2 SASEGT come from the germline V gene. The CDR3 covers 15 residues. Here the CDR3 reads CASSKPPRPPDTQYF. The CDR3 coding sequence is TGTGCCAGCAGCAAGCCCCCTAGGCCCCCAGATACGCAGTATTTT.

The V and J genes are TRBV27 and TRBJ2-5; D ambiguous. With the DNA end fitting TRBJ2-7 better, the J assignment may be wrong. Germline values: CDR1 MNHEY, CDR2 SMNVEV (reference sequence). The CDR3 runs to 13 residues. CDR3 sequence: CASSSLPQYEQYF. The CDR3 bases are TGTGCCAGCAGTTCGTTGCCGCAATACGAGCAGTACTTC.

The J gene is TRBJ2-3, the V gene TRBV20-1; 7 bases fit TRBD2. CDR1 DFQATT and CDR2 SNEGSKA come from the germline V gene (reference sequence). J was trimmed by 6 bases and V by 5 bases; bases with no gene match: 2. This CDR3 is 11 amino acids long. The CDR3 loop is CSAHGGDTQYF. Here the CDR3 DNA reads TGCAGTGCTCACGGGGGGGATACGCAGTATTTT.

This chain uses TRBV7-2 with TRBJ2-5; 8 bases line up with TRBD2. The junction had 7 bases not matched to a gene; V was cut back by 5 bases and J by 5 bases. Germline CDR1 SGHTA, CDR2 FQGNSA. There are 14 residues in the CDR3. The DNA for the CDR3 is TGTGCCAGCAGCCCCGGGACTAGGGAGGAGACCCAGTACTTC. Its protein product is CASSPGTREETQYF.

The chain links TRBV5-4 to TRBJ1-1; no reliable D call. The CDR3 totals 13 residues. V dropped 1 base and J dropped 4 bases, with 8 bases sitting between them. The germline gives CDR1 SGHNT, CDR2 YYREEE (reference sequence). The CDR3 reads CASSLSVSTEAFF. As DNA, the CDR3 is TGTGCCAGCAGCTTGAGTGTCAGCACTGAAGCTTTCTTT. The full variable domain, with the rest looked up from reference TRBV5-4 and TRBJ1-1, is ETGVTQSPTHLIKTRGQQVTLRCSSQSGHNTVSWYQQALGQGPQFIFQYYREEENGRGNFPPRFSGLQFPNYSSELNVNALELDDSALYLCASSLSVSTEAFFGQGTRLTVV.

The CDR3 DNA is TGCGCCAGCAGCTTGGAACTAGCGGGGTATTACAATGAGCAGTTCTTC. Amino acids: CASSLELAGYYNEQFF. The gene calls are TRBV5-1 and TRBJ2-1; 10 bases are shared with TRBD2. Trimming removed 0 bases from V and 4 bases from J; junction bases left unmatched: 4. The germline CDR1 and CDR2 sequences are SGHRS and YFSETQ. The CDR3 runs to 16 residues. The full variable domain, completed using reference TRBV5-1 and TRBJ2-1, is KAGVTQTPRYLIKTRGQQVTLSCSPISGHRSVSWYQQTPGQGLQFLFEYFSETQRNKGNFPGRFSGRQFSNSRSEMNVSTLELGDSALYLCASSLELAGYYNEQFFGPGTRLTVL.

The chain combines TRBV11-2 with TRBJ2-5; perhaps TRBD2 as D (6 bases). Trimming left V 5 bases short and J 11 bases short, with 15 bases between. The CDR3 extends over 12 amino acids. Germline lookup yields CDR1 SGHAT and CDR2 FQNNGV. The CDR3 nucleotides read TGTGCCAGCAGCCCCTTCCCCCGGGAGCAGTACTTC. Amino acid sequence: CASSPFPREQYF.